The T cell receptor (beta chain) under discussion was sequenced for a study of technical replicates of blood from a handful of donors. With V trimmed by 0 bases and J by 7 bases, 7 bases remained unmatched. Germline lookup yields CDR1 SGHDN and CDR2 FVKESK. This CDR3 is 16 amino acids long. The method was immunoSEQ multiplex PCR; TCRdb's version includes in-frame clones alone and lacks a portion of them. The sample contains about 62,000 clones, 87% of which appear only once. The source is a human donor in good health. Some clones in this sample may be carry-over from other donors' samples. The chain couples TRBV14 to TRBJ1-5; 9 bases are a match to TRBD1. The sequenced material came from PBMCs. The CDR3 reads CASSQEQGAGVQPQHF. CDR3 bases: TGTGCCAGCAGCCAAGAACAGGGGGCCGGTGTACAGCCCCAGCATTTT.